The TCR beta chain under discussion was sequenced for a study of blood T cell repertoires in COVID-19. Study in general: Acute and convalescent COVID-19 samples came from the United States, Italy and Spain.

Method: immunoSEQ multiplex PCR; TCRdb's copy keeps in-frame clones and lacks some. The table has around 100,000 clones, 90% to 95% seen once; the top ten hold 5% to 6.5%. Per germline, CDR1 GTSNPN and CDR2 SVGIG (reference sequence). Trimming took off 4 bases at V and 4 bases at J, with 16 bases between the two ends. The CDR3 contains 14 residues. This clone was recorded once. The J gene is TRBJ1-2, the V gene TRBV30; D possibly corresponds to TRBD1 (6 bases). The clonotype comes from a human donor in a cohort sampled during active COVID-19. The sample comprised peripheral blood. CDR3 residues: CAWIKDSLFYGYTF. The CDR3 DNA is TGTGCCTGGATTAAGGACAGCCTCTTCTATGGCTACACCTTC.